This TCR beta chain is drawn from a study of blood T cells in healthy people across ages. The study's findings and limits: Leaving the PBMCs unsorted stopped any conclusive comparison of naive versus antigen-experienced cells.

Aged roughly 6 to 90, donors were systemically healthy Caucasians from Russia. Staff drew around 10 milliliters of peripheral blood from each donor. Germline V gene data show CDR1 as MNHEY and CDR2 as SMNVEV (reference sequence). The length of the CDR3 is 17 residues. The V gene end was trimmed by 2 bases and the J gene end by 8 bases; junction bases not matched to a gene: 15. Concerning this clonotype: Antigen unknown.

Alongside a J-beta primer mix, a sample-barcoded 5' primer served in a second PCR lasting about 6 to 11 cycles. At least 2.5 million CDR3-containing paired-end reads were obtained per sample. MiXCR was run by TCRdb on the 5' RACE reads, yielding one entry per CDR3 protein. The data contain under 800,000 distinct CDR3 sequences, roughly 44% of them singletons. The chain carries TRBV27 and TRBJ2-1, with TRBD2 matching over 7 bases. Material for sequencing was blood. This receptor was identified in a woman between 55 and 75 years old in good health. In DNA, the CDR3 is TGTGCCAGCAGTTTAAAGGGCGGACTAGGGTCGGTCGATGAGCAGTTCTTC. This encodes CASSLKGGLGSVDEQFF.